One and the same sample provided the 20 T cell receptor beta chains below, sequenced in a study of PD-L1 blockade in urothelial cancer. Produced via immunoSEQ multiplex PCR; TCRdb's table is partial and in-frame only. The table shows around 71,000 clones, with around 81% occurring only once. Time point: pretreatment peripheral blood. Sequenced here: PBMCs, sampled around atezolizumab (anti-PD-L1) treatment. These receptors all come from a man between 35 and 55 years old with urothelial cancer.

This chain joins TRBV5-6 and TRBJ1-1; possible D gene TRBD1, 5 bases. The V end was cut by 1 base, the J end by 5 bases, with 15 bases between. The CDR3 contains 15 residues. The germline V gene has CDR1 SGHDT and CDR2 YYEEEE. The CDR3 region has the DNA TGTGCCAGCAGCTTGCCAGGGCTGGTAGGTACTGAAGCTTTCTTT. Translation gives CASSLPGLVGTEAFF.

The chain couples TRBV28 to TRBJ2-5; tentative D call: TRBD1 (5 bases). This CDR3 is 15 amino acids long. Trimming stripped 2 bases from V and 2 bases from J, with 12 bases between. Germline CDR1 reads MDHEN; CDR2 reads SYDVKM. The CDR3, as DNA: TGTGCCAGCAGTTTAAGACAGTCCCCGCAAGAGACCCAGTACTTC. The encoded protein is CASSLRQSPQETQYF.

This chain uses TRBV28 with TRBJ1-5, with a tentative D call TRBD1 (5 bases). Germline V gene data show CDR1 as MDHEN and CDR2 as SYDVKM. The V gene lost 6 bases and the J gene lost 4 bases, with 13 bases spanning the gap. The CDR3 is 14 residues long. CDR3 sequence: CASSGVGGNQPQHF. In DNA form, the CDR3 reads TGTGCCAGCAGCGGGGTGGGGGGGAATCAGCCCCAGCATTTT. The whole variable domain, filled in from reference TRBV28 and TRBJ1-5, reads DVKVTQSSRYLVKRTGEKVFLECVQDMDHENMFWYRQDPGLGLRLIYFSYDVKMKEKGDIPEGYSVSREKKERFSLILESASTNQTSMYLCASSGVGGNQPQHFGDGTRLSIL.

This chain connects TRBV9 to TRBJ2-5; D gene uncertain. V was pared by 3 bases and J by 1 base, with 10 bases between. The CDR3 has 14 residues. CDR1 and CDR2 from the germline V gene are SGDLS and YYNGEE. The DNA for the CDR3 is TGTGCCAGCAGCGCAGGCGTTCTCCAAGAGACCCAGTACTTC. This codes for CASSAGVLQETQYF.

The CDR3 DNA reads TGTGCCAGCAGCGCGAGGGGGGGGACCCTAGACGAGCAGTACTTC. Residues: CASSARGGTLDEQYF. The J gene is TRBJ2-7, the V gene TRBV9; a possible D gene is TRBD2 (7 bases). This CDR3 is built from 15 residues. The germline V gene encodes CDR1 SGDLS and CDR2 YYNGEE. V lost 3 bases and J lost 5, with 18 bases in between.

The J gene is TRBJ2-5, the V gene TRBV25-1, with 10 bases that match TRBD2. V was pared by 3 bases and J by 6 bases, with 7 bases of the junction left unmatched. Per the germline V gene, CDR1 is MGHDK and CDR2 is SYGVNS. This CDR3 comprises 15 residues. The CDR3 is CASSDLAGDTKTQYF. CDR3 coding DNA: TGTGCCAGCAGTGACCTAGCGGGAGATACGAAGACCCAGTACTTC.

As DNA, the CDR3 is TGTGCCAGCAGTTACTCGACTGATACCCATTTTGGAGATACGCAGTATTTT. This codes for CASSYSTDTHFGDTQYF. This chain links TRBV6-7 with TRBJ2-3; D is unclear. TRBV6-7 carries the ORF label, with uncertain function. The CDR3 runs 17 residues. The germline V and J ends were trimmed by 0 bases and 5 bases, with 18 bases remaining between them.

The chain carries TRBV7-9 and TRBJ2-1; TRBD2 matches at 7 bases. Trimming cost V 1 base and J 8 bases; bases outside gene matches: 11. The CDR3 loop spans 16 amino acids. Germline lookup yields CDR1 SEHNR and CDR2 FQNEAQ (reference sequence). CDR3 amino acids: CASSLDRGLTGDEQFF. CDR3 sequence (DNA): TGTGCCAGCAGCTTAGACCGGGGACTAACAGGAGATGAGCAGTTCTTC.

The chain is built from TRBV7-6 and TRBJ2-1; tentatively, D is TRBD2 (6 bases). This CDR3 region has 15 residues. Germline V lookup: CDR1 SGHVS, CDR2 FNYEAQ. V lost 2 bases to trimming and J lost 6 bases, with 14 bases between them. The CDR3, as DNA: TGTGCCAGCAGCTTATATTCGGGGAGGATCAATGAGCAGTTCTTC. Translation gives CASSLYSGRINEQFF.

The count of this clone is one. This chain links TRBV4-1 with TRBJ1-1, with TRBD1 identical over 7 bases. The germline V gene encodes CDR1 MGHRA and CDR2 YSYEKL. V lost 0 bases, J lost 5 bases, and 6 bases stayed unmatched. This CDR3 spans 15 amino acids. The chain's CDR3 is CASSQDWTGRTEAFF. DNA of the CDR3: TGCGCCAGCAGCCAAGATTGGACAGGAAGGACTGAAGCTTTCTTT.

Only a few counts were recorded for this clone. V is TRBV30 and J is TRBJ1-5, with TRBD1 as a possible D gene (5 bases). Germline V gene data show CDR1 as GTSNPN and CDR2 as SVGIG (reference sequence). This CDR3 is 15 amino acids long. Trimming took off 7 bases at V and 7 bases at J, with 23 bases between the two ends. In DNA form, the CDR3 reads TGTGCCTCCCAAGGGGTGGGGCAGGGCAGGCAGCCCCAGCATTTT. This gives the protein CASQGVGQGRQPQHF.

In its sample, this clone was seen a few times. The V and J genes are TRBV27 and TRBJ2-1; D perhaps matches TRBD2 (6 bases). The CDR3 length is 13 residues. Germline CDR1 reads MNHEY; CDR2 reads SMNVEV (reference sequence). The ends were cut back, 8 bases at V and 6 bases at J, with 14 bases in the middle. CDR3 DNA sequence: TGTGCCAGCGGGCGGGGCCCACCCAATGAGCAGTTCTTC. It yields the protein CASGRGPPNEQFF.

This clone was picked up one time. The chain joins TRBV30 to TRBJ2-1, with 11 bases matching TRBD1. Per the germline V gene, CDR1 is GTSNPN and CDR2 is SVGIG (reference sequence). The CDR3 consists of 15 residues. V was pared by 0 bases and J by 7 bases, with 5 bases of the junction left unmatched. The chain's CDR3 is CAWSVRGTGGNEQFF. The DNA of the CDR3 is TGTGCCTGGAGTGTACGCGGGACAGGGGGGAATGAGCAGTTCTTC.

The V call is TRBV15, the J call TRBJ2-1, with 8 bases fitting TRBD2. There are 15 residues in the CDR3. CDR1 is LNHNV, CDR2 YYDKDF, per germline (reference sequence). The ends lost 7 bases at V and 8 bases at J; junction bases unmatched: 13. CDR3 sequence: CATIPQSGSVDEQFF. The CDR3 DNA reads TGTGCCACCATCCCACAGAGCGGGAGCGTCGATGAGCAGTTCTTC.

The chain employs TRBV11-1 and TRBJ2-7; TRBD1 matches 12 bases. CDR3 size: 19 residues. Germline CDR1 reads SGHAT; CDR2 reads FQDESV (reference sequence). V shed 5 bases and J 2 bases; nucleotides not matched to a gene: 16. This chain's CDR3 is CASSPAGGQGAQVAYEQYF. The CDR3 bases are TGTGCCAGCAGCCCCGCCGGGGGACAGGGGGCGCAGGTAGCCTACGAGCAGTACTTC. Full variable domain (remainder filled in from reference TRBV11-1 and TRBJ2-7): EAEVAQSPRYKITEKSQAVAFWCDPISGHATLYWYRQILGQGPELLVQFQDESVVDDSQLPKDRFSAERLKGVDSTLKIQPAELGDSAMYLCASSPAGGQGAQVAYEQYFGPGTRLTVT.

This clone was counted a single time. This chain joins TRBV7-3 and TRBJ2-5; D might be TRBD1 (8 bases). Trimming took 2 bases from V and 4 from J, leaving 17 bases between them. This CDR3 spans 16 amino acids. The germline CDR1 and CDR2 sequences are SGHTA and FQGTGA. The CDR3 spells CASSLLPGGGGETQYF. The CDR3 nucleotides read TGTGCCAGCAGCTTACTGCCAGGGGGCGGGGGAGAGACCCAGTACTTC.

This sequence joins TRBV10-3 and TRBJ2-7; 9 bases map to TRBD1. This CDR3 region has 14 residues. Per germline, CDR1 ENHRY and CDR2 SYGVKD. V lost 0 bases and J lost 6; bases outside the gene matches: 3. The CDR3 loop is CAISESGQGIEQYF. The DNA of the CDR3 is TGTGCCATCAGTGAGTCTGGACAGGGGATCGAGCAGTACTTC.

In DNA, the CDR3 is TGTGCCAGCAGTTTGAGCGGGAGGGACCAAGAGACCCAGTACTTC. Translating it yields CASSLSGRDQETQYF. J is TRBJ2-5 and V is TRBV27, with 10 bases identical to TRBD2. In germline, CDR1 is MNHEY, CDR2 SMNVEV (reference sequence). There are 15 residues in the CDR3. V trimming: 3 bases; J trimming: 0 bases; junction bases outside the gene matches: 1.

V and J are TRBV4-1 and TRBJ2-1; D might be TRBD1 (5 bases). V was cut by 4 bases and J by 7 bases, with 17 bases left in between. Germline lookup yields CDR1 MGHRA and CDR2 YSYEKL. The CDR3 runs 15 residues. The CDR3 region has the DNA TGCGCCAGCAGCCCCGCAGCAGGGCCAGGAAATGAGCAGTTCTTC. The encoded protein is CASSPAAGPGNEQFF.

The J gene is TRBJ2-7, the V gene TRBV7-9, with a weak D call TRBD2 (6 bases). This CDR3 has 16 amino acids. V lost 5 bases, J lost 3 bases, and 20 bases lay in between. Germline V CDR1 and CDR2: SEHNR, FQNEAQ (reference sequence). The CDR3 DNA reads TGTGCCAGCAGCCGAGCTGGGGGGACGGTCGTCTACGAGCAGTACTTC. It specifies CASSRAGGTVVYEQYF.